This TCR beta chain was identified in a study of cytomegalovirus exposure and HLA in healthy donors. Primers included in the PCR were 60 Vbeta and 13 Jbeta primers. Clones were read by immunoSEQ multiplex PCR, and TCRdb kept only the in-frame ones, dropping some. The sample yields roughly 110,000 clones, roughly 70% seen once. V lost 10 bases, J lost 7 bases, and 13 bases stayed unmatched. From germline, CDR1 is ENHRY and CDR2 SYGVKD. CDR3 length equals 14 residues. Sequencing used PBMCs. The clonotype was recovered from a woman in her 40s in good health and CMV-seropositive. V usage is TRBV10-3 and J usage is TRBJ2-7; TRBD1 matches at 10 bases. CDR3 residues: CATLEGTGAREQYF. The DNA of the CDR3 is TGTGCCACTTTAGAAGGGACAGGGGCTAGGGAGCAGTACTTC.